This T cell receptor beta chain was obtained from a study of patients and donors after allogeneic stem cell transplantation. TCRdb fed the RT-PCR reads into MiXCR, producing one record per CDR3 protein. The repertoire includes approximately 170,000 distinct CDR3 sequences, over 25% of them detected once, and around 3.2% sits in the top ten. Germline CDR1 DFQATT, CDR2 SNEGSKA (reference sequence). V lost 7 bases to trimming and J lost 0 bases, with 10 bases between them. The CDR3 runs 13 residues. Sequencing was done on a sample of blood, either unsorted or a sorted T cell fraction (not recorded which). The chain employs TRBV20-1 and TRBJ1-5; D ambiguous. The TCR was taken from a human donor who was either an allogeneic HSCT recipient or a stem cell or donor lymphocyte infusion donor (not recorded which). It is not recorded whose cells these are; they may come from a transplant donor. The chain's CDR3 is CSVAQNSNQPQHF. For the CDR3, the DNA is TGCAGTGTGGCCCAGAATAGCAATCAGCCCCAGCATTTT.